This T cell receptor (beta chain) was retrieved from a study of naive and memory T cell subsets. Study-level findings and limits: Naive repertoires, especially CD8, held a few larger clonotypes, possibly memory cells re-expressing CD45RA.

In this sample, this clonotype turned up many times. Its antigen is not identified. Two oligonucleotides, mixed equimolar, formed the beta constant-region primer covering TRBC1 and TRBC2. Ligated cDNA was amplified by four rounds of PCR with nested alpha and beta constant-region primers and SP2. TCRdb reprocessed the UMI-ligation and nested PCR reads with MiXCR, giving one entry per CDR3 protein. The table includes 98,000 or so distinct CDR3 sequences, approximately 11% detected once. CDR1 and CDR2 (germline): SGHDT, YYEEEE. The V and J ends lost 0 bases and 3 bases respectively, with 7 bases between them. CDR3 size: 15 residues. CD8 T cells were positively selected from what remained after CD4 positive selection.

The TCR comes from a human donor in good health. The V gene is TRBV5-6, the J gene TRBJ1-6; no firm D call. The sequenced sample consisted of naive CD4+ T cells from blood. The CDR3 sequence is CASSLDRGYNSPLHF. The CDR3 DNA is TGTGCCAGCAGCTTGGACAGAGGCTATAATTCACCCCTCCACTTT.